The clone carrying this T cell receptor (beta chain) appeared a few times. Its antigen is unknown. This CDR3 is also generated by other DNA sequences in the sample. Ahead of thyroid surgery, no patient had received treatment of any kind. The entry originates in a study of metastatic and nonmetastatic thyroid tumors. Study at large: The authors compared repertoires across blood and tumor or nodule tissue from malignant and benign thyroid patients. Points from the study as a whole: It was reportedly found that TCR beta diversity was significantly higher in malignant thyroid tumors than in benign nodules, a difference seen in both blood and tumor samples.

CDR3 length equals 15 residues. CDR1 and CDR2 (germline): KGHSY, FQNENV. J lost 6 bases, V lost 3 bases, and 6 bases had no gene match. Original methodology: For papillary thyroid cancer, a distant-metastasis classifier was constructed from CDR3 differences observed across clinicopathological groups. TCRdb ran MiXCR on the PCR reads. The V and J calls shown here were made by TCRdb, not taken from the authors' results. This table holds tens of thousands of clones, less than 25% found once. This TCR was recovered from a female donor with papillary thyroid cancer or a benign thyroid nodule (not recorded which). Some clones in this sample may be carry-over from other donors' samples. The chain couples TRBV16 to TRBJ2-1, with 9 bases identical to TRBD2. The sample consisted of blood. The CDR3 spells CASSHGVAGANEQFF. The CDR3 DNA is TGTGCCAGCAGCCATGGTGTAGCGGGAGCCAATGAGCAGTTCTTC.